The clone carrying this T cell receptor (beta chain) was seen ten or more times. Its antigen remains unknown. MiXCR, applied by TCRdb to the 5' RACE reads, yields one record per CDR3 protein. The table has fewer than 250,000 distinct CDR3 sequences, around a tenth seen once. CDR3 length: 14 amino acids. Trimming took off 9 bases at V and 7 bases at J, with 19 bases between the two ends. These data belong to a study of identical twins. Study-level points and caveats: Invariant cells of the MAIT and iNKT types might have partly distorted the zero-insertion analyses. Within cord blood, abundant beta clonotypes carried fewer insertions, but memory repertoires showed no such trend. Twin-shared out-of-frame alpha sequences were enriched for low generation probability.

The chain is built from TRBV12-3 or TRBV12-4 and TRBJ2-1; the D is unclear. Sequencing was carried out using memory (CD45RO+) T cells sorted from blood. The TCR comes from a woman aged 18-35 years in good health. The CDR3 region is CASKLDYPPNEQFF. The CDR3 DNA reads TGTGCCAGTAAACTGGATTACCCTCCTAATGAGCAGTTCTTC.